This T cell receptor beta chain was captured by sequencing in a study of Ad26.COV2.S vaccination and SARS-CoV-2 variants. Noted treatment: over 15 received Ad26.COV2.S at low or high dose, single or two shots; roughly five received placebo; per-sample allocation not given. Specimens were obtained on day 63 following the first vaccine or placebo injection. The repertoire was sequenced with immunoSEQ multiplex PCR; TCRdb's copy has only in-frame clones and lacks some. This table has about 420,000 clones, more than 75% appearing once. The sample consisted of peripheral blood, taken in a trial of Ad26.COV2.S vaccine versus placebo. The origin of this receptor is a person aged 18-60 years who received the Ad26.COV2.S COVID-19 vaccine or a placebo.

Here the CDR3 reads CASDDQGTGANEQYF. The CDR3 region has the DNA TGCGCCAGCGATGACCAGGGGACAGGGGCAAACGAGCAGTACTTC. This rearrangement joins TRBV10-2 to TRBJ2-7; 10 nucleotides match TRBD1. This CDR3 contains 15 residues. Germline lookup yields CDR1 WSHSY and CDR2 SAAADI. V trimming: 8 bases; J trimming: 5 bases; junction bases outside the gene matches: 12.